This T cell receptor (beta chain) was recovered during a study of response to subunit inactivated influenza vaccine. MiXCR, applied by TCRdb to the RT-PCR reads, yields one record per CDR3 protein. The sample yields about 540,000 distinct CDR3 sequences, under 30% seen once. Regarding this clonotype: Antigen: not known.

The study, taken as a whole, reports: Few additional T cells are recruited per seasonal influenza vaccination, authors suggested.

The V gene's germline CDR1 is SGHTA and CDR2 FQGNSA. The CDR3 is made up of 17 amino acids. J gave up 5 bases and V 6 bases, and 11 bases lay outside the gene matches. These data also formed part of another study, on T cells expressing NK-cell markers. From that study: TCR beta cDNA was made by 5'RACE template switching with UMIs. Sorted CD3+CD56-NKG2C+, CD3+CD56+NKG2C+ and CD3+CD56+NKG2C- T cells supplied the TCR beta repertoires. In a few donors, dominant clonotypes made up about 25-60.1% of CD3+CD56-NKG2C+ cells.

The TCR originated in a man in his fifties or sixties who received an inactivated influenza vaccine. The chain recombines TRBV7-2 with TRBJ2-7; 15 bases agree with TRBD2. This sample comprised CD4+ T cells sorted from PBMCs, obtained roughly 13 days after vaccination. CDR3 amino acids: CASSGTSGRPQVHEQYF. CDR3 nucleotides: TGTGCCAGCAGTGGGACTAGCGGGAGGCCCCAGGTCCACGAGCAGTACTTC.